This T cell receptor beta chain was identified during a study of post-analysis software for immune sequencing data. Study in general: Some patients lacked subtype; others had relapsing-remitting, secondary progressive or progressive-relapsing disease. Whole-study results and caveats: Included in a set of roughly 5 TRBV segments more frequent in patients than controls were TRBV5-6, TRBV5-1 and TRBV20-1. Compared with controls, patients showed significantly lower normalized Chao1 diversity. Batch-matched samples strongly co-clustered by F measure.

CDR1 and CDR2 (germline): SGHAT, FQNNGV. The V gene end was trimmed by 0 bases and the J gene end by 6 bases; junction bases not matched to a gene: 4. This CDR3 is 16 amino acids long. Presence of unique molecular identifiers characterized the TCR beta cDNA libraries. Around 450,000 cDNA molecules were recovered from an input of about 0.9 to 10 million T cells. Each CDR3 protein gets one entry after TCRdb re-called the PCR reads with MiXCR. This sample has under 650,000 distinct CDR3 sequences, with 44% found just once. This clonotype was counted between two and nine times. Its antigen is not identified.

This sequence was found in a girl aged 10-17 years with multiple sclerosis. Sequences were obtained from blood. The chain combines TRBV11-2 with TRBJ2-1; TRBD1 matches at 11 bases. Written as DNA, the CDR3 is TGTGCCAGCAGCTTAGAGCGGACAGGGGGCTTCAATGAGCAGTTCTTC. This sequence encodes CASSLERTGGFNEQFF.